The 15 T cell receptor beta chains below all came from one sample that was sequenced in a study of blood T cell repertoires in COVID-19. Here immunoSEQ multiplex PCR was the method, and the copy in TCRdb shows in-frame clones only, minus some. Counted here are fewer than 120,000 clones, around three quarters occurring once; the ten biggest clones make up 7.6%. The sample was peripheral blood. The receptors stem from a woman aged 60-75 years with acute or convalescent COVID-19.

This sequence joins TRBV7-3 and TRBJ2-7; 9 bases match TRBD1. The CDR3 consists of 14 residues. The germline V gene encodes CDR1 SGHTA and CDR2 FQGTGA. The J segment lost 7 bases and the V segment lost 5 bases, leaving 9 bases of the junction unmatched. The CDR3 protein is CASSRGTGNREQYF. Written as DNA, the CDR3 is TGTGCCAGCAGCCGGGGGACAGGGAATAGAGAGCAGTACTTC. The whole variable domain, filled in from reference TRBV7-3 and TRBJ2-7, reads GAGVSQTPSNKVTEKGKYVELRCDPISGHTALYWYRQSLGQGPEFLIYFQGTGAADDSGLPNDRFFAVRPEGSVSTLKIQRTERGDSAVYLCASSRGTGNREQYFGPGTRLTVT.

The CDR3 region is CASSSSPYRGADRPEAFF. Written as DNA, the CDR3 is TGTGCCAGCAGCTCTAGCCCCTACAGGGGCGCGGACAGACCTGAAGCTTTCTTT. The J gene is TRBJ1-1, the V gene TRBV7-2; 7 positions agree with TRBD1. The CDR3 contains 18 residues. From germline, CDR1 is SGHTA and CDR2 FQGNSA. Trimming at V came to 4 bases and at J to 6 bases, leaving 20 bases not matched to a gene. The full variable domain, rest sourced from reference TRBV7-2 and TRBJ1-1, is GAGVSQSPSNKVTEKGKDVELRCDPISGHTALYWYRQSLGQGLEFLIYFQGNSAPDKSGLPSDRFSAERTGGSVSTLTIQRTQQEDSAVYLCASSSSPYRGADRPEAFFGQGTRLTVV.

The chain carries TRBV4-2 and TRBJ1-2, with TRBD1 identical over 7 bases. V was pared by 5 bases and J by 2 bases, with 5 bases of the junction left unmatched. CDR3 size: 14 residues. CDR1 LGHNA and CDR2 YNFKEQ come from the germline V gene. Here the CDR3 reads CASSTPGQNYGYTF. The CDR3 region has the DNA TGTGCCAGCAGCACACCGGGACAGAACTATGGCTACACCTTC.

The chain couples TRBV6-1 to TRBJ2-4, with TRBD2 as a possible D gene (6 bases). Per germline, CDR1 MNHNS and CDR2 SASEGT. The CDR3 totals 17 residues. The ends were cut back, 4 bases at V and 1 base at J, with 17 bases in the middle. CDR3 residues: CASSARRWAGAKNIQYF. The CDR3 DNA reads TGTGCCAGCAGTGCCCGGAGGTGGGCGGGGGCCAAAAACATTCAGTACTTC.

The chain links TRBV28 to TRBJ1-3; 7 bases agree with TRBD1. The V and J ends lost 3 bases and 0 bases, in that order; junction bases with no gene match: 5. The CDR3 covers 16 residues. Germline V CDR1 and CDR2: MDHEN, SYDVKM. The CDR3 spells CASSLGAGGSGNTIYF. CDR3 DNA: TGTGCCAGCAGTTTGGGGGCAGGGGGCTCTGGAAACACCATATATTTT. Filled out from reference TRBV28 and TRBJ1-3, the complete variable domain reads DVKVTQSSRYLVKRTGEKVFLECVQDMDHENMFWYRQDPGLGLRLIYFSYDVKMKEKGDIPEGYSVSREKKERFSLILESASTNQTSMYLCASSLGAGGSGNTIYFGEGSWLTVV.

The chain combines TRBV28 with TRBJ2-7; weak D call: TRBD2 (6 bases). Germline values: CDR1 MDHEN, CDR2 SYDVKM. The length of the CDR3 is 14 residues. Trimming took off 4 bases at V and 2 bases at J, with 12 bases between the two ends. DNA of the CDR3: TGTGCCAGCAGTTCCGGGGGTTCCCCCTACGAGCAGTACTTC. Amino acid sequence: CASSSGGSPYEQYF.

CDR3 region: CASSSGLPGEQYF. The CDR3 nucleotides read TGTGCCAGCAGCTCGGGACTTCCCGGGGAGCAGTACTTC. The chain combines TRBV9 with TRBJ2-7, with D possibly being TRBD2 (6 bases). The germline gives CDR1 SGDLS, CDR2 YYNGEE. CDR3 length: 13 amino acids. Trimming pared 4 bases from V and 7 bases from J, leaving 15 bases between. The full variable domain, with the rest looked up from reference TRBV9 and TRBJ2-7, is DSGVTQTPKHLITATGQRVTLRCSPRSGDLSVYWYQQSLDQGLQFLIQYYNGEERAKGNILERFSAQQFPDLHSELNLSSLELGDSALYFCASSSGLPGEQYFGPGTRLTVT.

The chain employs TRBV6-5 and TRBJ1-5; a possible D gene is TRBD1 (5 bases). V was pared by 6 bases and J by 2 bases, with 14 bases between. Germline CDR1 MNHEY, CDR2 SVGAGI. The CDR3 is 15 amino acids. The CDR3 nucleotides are TGTGCCAGCAGGAATCAGGGTGAGGGCAATCAGCCCCAGCATTTT. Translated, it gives CASRNQGEGNQPQHF.

The CDR3 is CAWSVQSGIGNQPQHF. The CDR3 DNA reads as TGTGCCTGGAGTGTACAATCCGGGATCGGAAATCAGCCCCAGCATTTT. The rearrangement links TRBV30 to TRBJ1-5; D is unclear. V was pared by 0 bases and J by 4 bases, with 16 bases between. The germline gives CDR1 GTSNPN, CDR2 SVGIG (reference sequence). This CDR3 comprises 16 residues.

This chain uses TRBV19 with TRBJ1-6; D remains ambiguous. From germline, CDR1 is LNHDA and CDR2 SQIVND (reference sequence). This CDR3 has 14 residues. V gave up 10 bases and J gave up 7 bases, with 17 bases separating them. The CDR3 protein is CATNDGPENSPLHF. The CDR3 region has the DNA TGTGCCACCAACGATGGGCCTGAGAATTCACCCCTCCACTTT.

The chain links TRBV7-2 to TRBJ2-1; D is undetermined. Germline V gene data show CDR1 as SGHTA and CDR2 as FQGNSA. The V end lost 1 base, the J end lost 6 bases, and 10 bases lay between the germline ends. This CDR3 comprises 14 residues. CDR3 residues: CASSLELEPNEQFF. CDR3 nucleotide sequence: TGTGCCAGCAGCTTAGAACTTGAGCCCAATGAGCAGTTCTTC. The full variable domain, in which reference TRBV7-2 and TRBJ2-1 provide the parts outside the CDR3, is GAGVSQSPSNKVTEKGKDVELRCDPISGHTALYWYRQSLGQGLEFLIYFQGNSAPDKSGLPSDRFSAERTGGSVSTLTIQRTQQEDSAVYLCASSLELEPNEQFFGPGTRLTVL.

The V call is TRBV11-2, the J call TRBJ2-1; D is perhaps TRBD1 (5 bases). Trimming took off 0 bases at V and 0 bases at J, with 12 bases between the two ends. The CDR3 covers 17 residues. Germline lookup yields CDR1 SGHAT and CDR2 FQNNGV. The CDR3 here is CASSLEGAPTSYNEQFF. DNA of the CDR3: TGTGCCAGCAGCTTAGAAGGGGCACCAACCTCCTACAATGAGCAGTTCTTC.

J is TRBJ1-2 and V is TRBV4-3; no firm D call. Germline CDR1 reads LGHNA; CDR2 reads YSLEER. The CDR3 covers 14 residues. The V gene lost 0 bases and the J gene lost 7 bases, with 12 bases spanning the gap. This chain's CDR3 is CASSQDRTNGGYTF. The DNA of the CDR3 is TGCGCCAGCAGCCAAGATAGGACTAACGGTGGCTACACCTTC.

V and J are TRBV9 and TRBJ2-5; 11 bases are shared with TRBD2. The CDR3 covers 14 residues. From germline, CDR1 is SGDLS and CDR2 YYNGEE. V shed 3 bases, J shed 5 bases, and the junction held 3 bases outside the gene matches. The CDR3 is CASSAGLADETQYF. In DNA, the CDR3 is TGTGCCAGCAGCGCGGGACTAGCGGATGAGACCCAGTACTTC.

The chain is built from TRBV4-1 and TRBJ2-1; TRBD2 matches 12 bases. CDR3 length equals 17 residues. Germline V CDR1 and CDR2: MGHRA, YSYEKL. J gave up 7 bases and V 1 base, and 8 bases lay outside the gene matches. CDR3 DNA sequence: TGCGCCAGCAGCCAAGGCCCGACTAGCGGGGGAACAAATGAGCAGTTCTTC. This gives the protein CASSQGPTSGGTNEQFF.